A single sample gave rise to the 7 T cell receptor beta chains below, sequenced in a study of blood T cells in healthy people across ages. Sample-barcoded 5' priming and a J-beta primer mix drove a second PCR of 7 to 11 cycles. A single record per CDR3 protein comes from TCRdb applying MiXCR to the 5' RACE reads. The sample has 890,000 or so distinct CDR3 sequences; less than 80% are singletons. The sequencing input was blood. The origin of the receptors is a man aged 25 to 40 in good health.

CDR3 sequence (DNA): TGTGCCAGCAGTGACCCTCGTGGCACAGATACGCAGTATTTT. It codes for CASSDPRGTDTQYF. The V gene is TRBV25-1, the J gene TRBJ2-3; no clear D. Germline CDR1 MGHDK, CDR2 SYGVNS. V was clipped by 3 bases and J by 1 base, with 8 bases between them. This CDR3 comprises 14 residues.

The chain is built from TRBV27 and TRBJ2-1; 10 bases are shared with TRBD2. V gave up 2 bases and J gave up 9 bases; unmatched junction bases: 7. CDR3 length: 15 residues. Germline CDR1 is MNHEY and CDR2 is SMNVEV (reference sequence). This CDR3 reads CASSLTSGAPGEQFF. CDR3 nucleotide sequence: TGTGCCAGCAGTTTAACTAGCGGGGCCCCTGGTGAGCAGTTCTTC.

The gene calls are TRBV7-9 and TRBJ1-5; 8 bases fit TRBD1. This CDR3 comprises 16 residues. Germline V gene data show CDR1 as SEHNR and CDR2 as FQNEAQ (reference sequence). J lost 4 bases, V lost 1 base, and 6 bases had no gene match. CDR3 in DNA: TGTGCCAGCAGCTTAGGGGGACAGGAAGTTAATCAGCCCCAGCATTTT. It is translated as CASSLGGQEVNQPQHF.

The rearrangement links TRBV6-5 to TRBJ2-1, with unresolved D. Trimming took 2 bases from V and 0 from J, leaving 8 bases between them. Germline V lookup: CDR1 MNHEY, CDR2 SVGAGI. The CDR3 spans 15 residues. The CDR3 sequence is CASSYDLNSYNEQFF. The DNA for the CDR3 is TGTGCCAGCAGTTACGACTTGAACTCCTACAATGAGCAGTTCTTC.

The genes are TRBV4-3 and TRBJ1-2; 10 nucleotides match TRBD1. V trimming: 4 bases; J trimming: 3 bases; junction bases outside the gene matches: 8. CDR3 length: 16 amino acids. CDR1 and CDR2 from the germline V gene are LGHNA and YSLEER. Written as DNA, the CDR3 is TGCGCCAGCAGCCTACGCCCCGGGACAGGGGACTATGGCTACACCTTC. Its protein product is CASSLRPGTGDYGYTF.

This clonotype was seen a handful of times. J is TRBJ2-5 and V is TRBV4-3, with D perhaps TRBD2 (5 bases). This CDR3 is built from 12 residues. CDR1 LGHNA and CDR2 YSLEER come from the germline V gene. Trimming pared 4 bases from V and 7 bases from J, leaving 10 bases between. DNA of the CDR3: TGCGCCAGCAGCCCCGAGGGTACGACCCAGTACTTC. Its translation: CASSPEGTTQYF.

The chain recombines TRBV6-2 or TRBV6-3 with TRBJ2-3; 8 positions match TRBD2. CDR1 is MNHEY, CDR2 SVGEGT, per germline. The trim removed 7 bases at V and 0 bases at J, leaving 3 bases unmatched. The CDR3 has 14 amino acids. CDR3 coding DNA: TGTGCCAGCAAAACTAGCGGTAGCACAGATACGCAGTATTTT. Translation gives CASKTSGSTDTQYF.